This is a list of T cell receptor beta chains from one sample in a study of T cell repertoires in cytomegalovirus infection. The antigens for these receptors are not known. MiXCR was run by TCRdb on the reads, yielding one entry per CDR3 protein. Of under 500,000 distinct CDR3 sequences listed, about 42% are singletons. The sequencing used cultured PBMCs, collected from culture after CMV antigen stimulation. The origin of the receptors is a human donor in good health (CMV status not recorded). Some clones in this sample may be carry-over from other donors' samples. Both conserved end residues are part of each CDR3. D genes are given only for firm matches. Only part of the rows carry a size: once, few, many, or a class if the clone is expanded.

few,TRBJ1-2,NA,TRBV6-1,13,TGTGCCAGCAAACGGGACACCTTCTATGGCTACACCTTC,CASKRDTFYGYTF
few,TRBJ2-3,TRBD2,TRBV7-8,12,TGTGCCAGCAGCCGGGGGGGCCCTACGCAGTATTTT,CASSRGGPTQYF
NA,TRBJ2-7,TRBD2,TRBV7-2,17,TGTGCCAGCAGCCTCCGGACTAGCGGGGGGGCTGGGTACGAGCAGTACTTC,CASSLRTSGGAGYEQYF
NA,TRBJ2-5,NA,TRBV7-2,12,TGTGCCAGCAGCCCACGGGGCGGGACCCAGTGCTTC,CASSPRGGTQCF
NA,TRBJ2-5,NA,TRBV11-2,16,TGTGCCAGCAGCTTAGTGGGGACTCTTCCCCAAGAGACCCAGTACTTC,CASSLVGTLPQETQYF
few,TRBJ2-1,TRBD2,TRBV10-3,20,TGTGCCATCAGTGCGGTGACCGGGACTAGCGGGAGGGGAACCTACAATGAGCAGTTCTTC,CAISAVTGTSGRGTYNEQFF
NA,TRBJ1-6,NA,TRBV12-3/TRBV12-4,14,TGTGCCAGCAGTTTACCGACAGCCAATTCACCCCTCCACTTT,CASSLPTANSPLHF
few,TRBJ2-7,TRBD2,TRBV7-2,15,TGTGCCAGCAGCTTTAGCGGGATAAGCTCCTACGAGCAGTACTTC,CASSFSGISSYEQYF
few,TRBJ2-7,TRBD2,TRBV7-6,15,TGTGCCACCGGAATAAGCGGGGGCCACTCCTACGAGCAGTACTTC,CATGISGGHSYEQYF
NA,TRBJ2-7,TRBD1,TRBV7-6,15,TGTGCCAGCAGCTTATCAGGGACAGGGAGTTACGAGCAGTACTTC,CASSLSGTGSYEQYF
many,TRBJ2-5,NA,TRBV7-2,13,TGTGCCAGCAGCTTAGTTCATCAAGAGACCCAGTACTTC,CASSLVHQETQYF
many,TRBJ1-5,TRBD1,TRBV7-8,14,TGTGCCAGCAGCCCGGGACAGGGGACTCAGCCCCAGCATTTT,CASSPGQGTQPQHF
NA,TRBJ2-1,TRBD2,TRBV6-9,19,TGTGCCAGCAGTTATCCGGGACTAGCGGGTCCTACGTATTACAATGAGCAGTTCTTC,CASSYPGLAGPTYYNEQFF
many,TRBJ2-5,NA,TRBV7-8,12,TGTGCCAGCAGCTTAATGCGGGAGACCCAGTACTTC,CASSLMRETQYF
NA,TRBJ2-3,NA,TRBV7-2,12,TGTGCCAGCAGCTTTTATCGGCGGCTGCAGTATTTT,CASSFYRRLQYF
NA,TRBJ2-7,TRBD2,TRBV5-4,15,TGTGCCAGCAGGCCTAGCGGGGGATTCCCCCACGAGCAGTACTTC,CASRPSGGFPHEQYF
NA,TRBJ1-3,TRBD1,TRBV7-2,14,TGTGCCAGCAGCTTAGCGACAGGGGTTGACACCATATATTTT,CASSLATGVDTIYF
NA,TRBJ2-3,TRBD2,TRBV6-6,16,TGTGCCAGCAGTGAATCGAGACTAGCGGGCCCCGGTACGCAGTATTTT,CASSESRLAGPGTQYF
NA,TRBJ2-3,TRBD2,TRBV20-1,17,TGCAGTGCTACGGCGGGGGCTAGCGGGACGACTGCAGATACGCAGTATTTT,CSATAGASGTTADTQYF
NA,TRBJ1-2,NA,TRBV12-3/TRBV12-4,14,TGTGCCAGCAGTTTAGAAACCTCCCTTTCAGGCTACACCTTC,CASSLETSLSGYTF
NA,TRBJ2-5,NA,TRBV7-2,12,TGTGCCAGCAGCGTCTGGCGGGAGACCCAGTACTTC,CASSVWRETQYF
NA,TRBJ2-1,NA,TRBV4-1,15,TGCGCCAGCAGCCAAGATTTCCGGGGGGCTAATGAGCAGTTCTTC,CASSQDFRGANEQFF